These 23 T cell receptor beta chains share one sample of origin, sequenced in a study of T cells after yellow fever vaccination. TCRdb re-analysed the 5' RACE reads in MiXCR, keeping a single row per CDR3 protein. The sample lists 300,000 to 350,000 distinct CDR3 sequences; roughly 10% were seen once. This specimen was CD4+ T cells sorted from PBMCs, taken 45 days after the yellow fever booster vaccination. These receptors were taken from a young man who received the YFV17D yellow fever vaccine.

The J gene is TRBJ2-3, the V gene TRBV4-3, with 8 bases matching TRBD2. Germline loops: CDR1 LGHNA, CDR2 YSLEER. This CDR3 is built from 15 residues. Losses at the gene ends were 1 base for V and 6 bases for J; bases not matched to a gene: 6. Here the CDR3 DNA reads TGCGCCAGCAGCCAAGCAGGGACTAGGTTGGATACGCAGTATTTT. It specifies CASSQAGTRLDTQYF.

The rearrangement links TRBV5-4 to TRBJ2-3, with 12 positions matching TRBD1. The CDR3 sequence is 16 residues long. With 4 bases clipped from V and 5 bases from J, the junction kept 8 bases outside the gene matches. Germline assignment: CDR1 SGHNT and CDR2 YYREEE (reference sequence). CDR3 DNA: TGTGCCAGCAGCCCCCGGGACAGGGGGCGCGTAGATACGCAGTATTTT. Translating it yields CASSPRDRGRVDTQYF.

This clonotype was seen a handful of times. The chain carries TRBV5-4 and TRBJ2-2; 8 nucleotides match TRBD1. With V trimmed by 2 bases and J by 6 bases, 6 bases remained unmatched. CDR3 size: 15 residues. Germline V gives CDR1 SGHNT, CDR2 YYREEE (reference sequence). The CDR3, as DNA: TGTGCCAGCAGCTTCCCGGGACAGGCAGCCGGGGAGCTGTTTTTT. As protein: CASSFPGQAAGELFF. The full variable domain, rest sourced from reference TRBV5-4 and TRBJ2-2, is ETGVTQSPTHLIKTRGQQVTLRCSSQSGHNTVSWYQQALGQGPQFIFQYYREEENGRGNFPPRFSGLQFPNYSSELNVNALELDDSALYLCASSFPGQAAGELFFGEGSRLTVL.

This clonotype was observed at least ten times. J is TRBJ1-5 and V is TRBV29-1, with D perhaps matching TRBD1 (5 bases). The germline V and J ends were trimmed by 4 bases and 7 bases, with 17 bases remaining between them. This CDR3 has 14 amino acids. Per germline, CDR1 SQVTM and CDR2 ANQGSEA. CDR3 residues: CSVGGQGQGQPQHF. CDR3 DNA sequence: TGCAGCGTTGGTGGCCAGGGCCAGGGCCAGCCCCAGCATTTT.

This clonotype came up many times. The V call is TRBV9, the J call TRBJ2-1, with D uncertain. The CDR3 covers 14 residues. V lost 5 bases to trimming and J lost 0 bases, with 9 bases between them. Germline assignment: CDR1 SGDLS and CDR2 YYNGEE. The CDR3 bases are TGTGCCAGCAGTGAAAAGAGCTCCTACAATGAGCAGTTCTTC. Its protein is CASSEKSSYNEQFF.

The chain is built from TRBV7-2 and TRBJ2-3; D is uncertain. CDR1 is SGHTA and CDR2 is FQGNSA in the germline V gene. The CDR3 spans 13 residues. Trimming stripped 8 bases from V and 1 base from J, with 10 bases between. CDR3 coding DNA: TGTGCCAGCTCGAAAACGGGCACAGATACGCAGTATTTT. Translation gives CASSKTGTDTQYF.

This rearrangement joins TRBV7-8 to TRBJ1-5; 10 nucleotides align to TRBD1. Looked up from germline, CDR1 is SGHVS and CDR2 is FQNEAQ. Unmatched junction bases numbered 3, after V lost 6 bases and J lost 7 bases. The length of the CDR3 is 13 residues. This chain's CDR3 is CASSTTGGQPQHF. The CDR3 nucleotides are TGTGCCAGCAGTACGACAGGGGGCCAGCCCCAGCATTTT. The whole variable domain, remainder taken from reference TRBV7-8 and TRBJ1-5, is GAGVSQSPRYKVAKRGQDVALRCDPISGHVSLFWYQQALGQGPEFLTYFQNEAQLDKSGLPSDRFFAERPEGSVSTLKIQRTQQEDSAVYLCASSTTGGQPQHFGDGTRLSIL.

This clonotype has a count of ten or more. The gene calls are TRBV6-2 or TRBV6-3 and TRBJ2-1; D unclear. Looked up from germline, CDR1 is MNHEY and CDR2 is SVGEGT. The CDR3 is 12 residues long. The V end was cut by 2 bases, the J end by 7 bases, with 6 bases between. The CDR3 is CASSYLTNEQFF. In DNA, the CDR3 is TGTGCCAGCAGTTACCTCACTAATGAGCAGTTCTTC.

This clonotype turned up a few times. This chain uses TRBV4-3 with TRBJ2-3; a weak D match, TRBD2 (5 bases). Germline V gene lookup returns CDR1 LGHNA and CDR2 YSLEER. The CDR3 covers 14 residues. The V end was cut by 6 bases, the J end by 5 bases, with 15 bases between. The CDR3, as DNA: TGCGCCAGCAGTCCCGGGGTAGCTAGAGATACGCAGTATTTT. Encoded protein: CASSPGVARDTQYF.

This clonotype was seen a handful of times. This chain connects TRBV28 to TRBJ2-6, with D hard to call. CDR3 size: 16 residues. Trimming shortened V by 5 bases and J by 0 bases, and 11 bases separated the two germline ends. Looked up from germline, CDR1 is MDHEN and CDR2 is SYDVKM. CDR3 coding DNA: TGTGCCAGCAGTCCCCGGCGATTCTCTGGGGCCAACGTCCTGACTTTC. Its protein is CASSPRRFSGANVLTF.

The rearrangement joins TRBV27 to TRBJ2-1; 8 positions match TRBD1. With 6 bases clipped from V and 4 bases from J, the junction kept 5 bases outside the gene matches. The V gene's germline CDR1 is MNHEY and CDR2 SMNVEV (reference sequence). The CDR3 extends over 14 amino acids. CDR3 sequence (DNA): TGTGCCAGCAGCCGACAGGGGCGGTACAATGAGCAGTTCTTC. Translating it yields CASSRQGRYNEQFF.

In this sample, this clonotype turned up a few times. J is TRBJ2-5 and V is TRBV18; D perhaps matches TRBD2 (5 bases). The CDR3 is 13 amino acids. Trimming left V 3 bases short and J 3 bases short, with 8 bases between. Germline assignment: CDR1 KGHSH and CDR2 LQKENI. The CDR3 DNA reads TGTGCCAGCTCACCCATGAGGGAAGAGACCCAGTACTTC. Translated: CASSPMREETQYF.

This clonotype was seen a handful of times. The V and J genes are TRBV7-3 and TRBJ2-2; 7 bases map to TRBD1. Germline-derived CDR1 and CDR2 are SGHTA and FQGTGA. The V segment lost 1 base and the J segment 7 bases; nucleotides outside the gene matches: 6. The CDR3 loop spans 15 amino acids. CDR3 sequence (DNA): TGTGCCAGCAGCTTAAGGACAGGAAGTGTCGGGGAGCTGTTTTTT. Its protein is CASSLRTGSVGELFF.

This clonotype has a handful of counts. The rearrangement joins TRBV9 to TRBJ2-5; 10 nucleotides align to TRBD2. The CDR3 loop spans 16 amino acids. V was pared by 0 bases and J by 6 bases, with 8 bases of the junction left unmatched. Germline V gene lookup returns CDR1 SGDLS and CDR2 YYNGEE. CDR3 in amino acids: CASSVEGSGGAQTQYF. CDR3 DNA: TGTGCCAGCAGCGTAGAAGGGAGCGGGGGGGCCCAGACCCAGTACTTC.

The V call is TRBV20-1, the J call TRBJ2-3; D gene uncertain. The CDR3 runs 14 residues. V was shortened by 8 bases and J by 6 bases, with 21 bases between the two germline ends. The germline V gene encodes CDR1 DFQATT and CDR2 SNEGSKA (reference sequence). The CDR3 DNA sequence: TGCAGTCCTTACTCTTCAGTTGGGGTCGATACGCAGTATTTT. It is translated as CSPYSSVGVDTQYF.

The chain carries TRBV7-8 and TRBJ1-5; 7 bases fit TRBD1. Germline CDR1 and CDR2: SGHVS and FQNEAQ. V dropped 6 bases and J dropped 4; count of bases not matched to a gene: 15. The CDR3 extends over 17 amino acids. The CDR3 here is CASRPIGGSLGNQPQHF. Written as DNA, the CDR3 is TGTGCCAGCAGGCCAATAGGGGGCTCACTGGGTAATCAGCCCCAGCATTTT.

The DNA of the CDR3 is TGCAGCGTTTCTCCGACCCAAGAGACCCAGTACTTC. Translation gives CSVSPTQETQYF. The chain combines TRBV29-1 with TRBJ2-5; D remains unclear. This CDR3 region has 12 residues. With 5 bases removed from V and 1 base from J, the gap between germline ends came to 8 bases. CDR1 is SQVTM, CDR2 ANQGSEA, per germline.

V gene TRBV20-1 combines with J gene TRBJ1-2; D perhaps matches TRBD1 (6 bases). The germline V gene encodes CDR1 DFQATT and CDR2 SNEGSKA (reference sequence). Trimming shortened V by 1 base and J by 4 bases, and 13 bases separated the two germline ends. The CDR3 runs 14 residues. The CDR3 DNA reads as TGCAGTGCTAGAGGCGGGACATTTGGCTATGGCTACACCTTC. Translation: CSARGGTFGYGYTF.

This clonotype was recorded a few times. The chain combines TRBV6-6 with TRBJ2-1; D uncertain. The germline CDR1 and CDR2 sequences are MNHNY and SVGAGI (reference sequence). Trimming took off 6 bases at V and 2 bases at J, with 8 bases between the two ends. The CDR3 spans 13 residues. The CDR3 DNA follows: TGTGCCAGCAGCGCGACAACCTACAATGAGCAGTTCTTC. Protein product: CASSATTYNEQFF.

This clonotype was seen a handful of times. The CDR3 loop is CASSVDLGGSGTQYF. The CDR3 nucleotides are TGTGCCAGCAGCGTAGACCTGGGTGGCAGTGGAACGCAGTATTTT. The V and J genes are TRBV9 and TRBJ2-3; D unclear. This CDR3 has 15 residues. The V gene lost 0 bases and the J gene lost 9 bases, with 17 bases spanning the gap. Looked up from germline, CDR1 is SGDLS and CDR2 is YYNGEE.

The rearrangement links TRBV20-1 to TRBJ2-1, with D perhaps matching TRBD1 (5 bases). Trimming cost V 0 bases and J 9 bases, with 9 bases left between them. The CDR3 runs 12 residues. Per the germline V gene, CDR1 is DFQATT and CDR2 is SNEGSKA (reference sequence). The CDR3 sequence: CSARDRVSEQFF. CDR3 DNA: TGCAGTGCTAGAGACAGGGTTAGTGAGCAGTTCTTC.

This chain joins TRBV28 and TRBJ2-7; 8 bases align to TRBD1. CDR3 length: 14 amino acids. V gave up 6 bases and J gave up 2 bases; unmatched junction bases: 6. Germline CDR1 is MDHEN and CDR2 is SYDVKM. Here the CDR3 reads CASSPTGQAYEQYV. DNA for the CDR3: TGTGCCAGCAGCCCAACGGGACAGGCCTACGAGCAGTACGTC.

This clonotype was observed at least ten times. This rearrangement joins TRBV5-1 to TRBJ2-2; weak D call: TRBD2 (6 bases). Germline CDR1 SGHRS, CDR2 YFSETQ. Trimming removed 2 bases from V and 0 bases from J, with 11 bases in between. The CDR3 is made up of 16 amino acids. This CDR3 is CASSFLAVANTGELFF. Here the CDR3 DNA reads TGCGCCAGCAGCTTCTTAGCGGTCGCGAACACCGGGGAGCTGTTTTTT. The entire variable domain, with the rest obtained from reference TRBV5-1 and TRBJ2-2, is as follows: KAGVTQTPRYLIKTRGQQVTLSCSPISGHRSVSWYQQTPGQGLQFLFEYFSETQRNKGNFPGRFSGRQFSNSRSEMNVSTLELGDSALYLCASSFLAVANTGELFFGEGSRLTVL.